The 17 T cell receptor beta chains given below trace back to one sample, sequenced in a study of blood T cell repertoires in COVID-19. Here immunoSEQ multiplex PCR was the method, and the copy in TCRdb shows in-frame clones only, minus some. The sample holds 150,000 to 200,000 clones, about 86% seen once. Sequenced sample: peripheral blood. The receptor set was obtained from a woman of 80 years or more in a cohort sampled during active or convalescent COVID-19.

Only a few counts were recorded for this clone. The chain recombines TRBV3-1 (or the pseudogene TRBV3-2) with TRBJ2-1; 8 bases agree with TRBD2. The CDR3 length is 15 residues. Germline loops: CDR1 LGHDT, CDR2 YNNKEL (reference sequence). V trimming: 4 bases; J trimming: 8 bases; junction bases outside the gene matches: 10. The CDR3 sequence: CASSPSGGPGDEQFF. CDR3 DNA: TGTGCCAGCAGCCCTTCGGGAGGGCCAGGGGATGAGCAGTTCTTC.

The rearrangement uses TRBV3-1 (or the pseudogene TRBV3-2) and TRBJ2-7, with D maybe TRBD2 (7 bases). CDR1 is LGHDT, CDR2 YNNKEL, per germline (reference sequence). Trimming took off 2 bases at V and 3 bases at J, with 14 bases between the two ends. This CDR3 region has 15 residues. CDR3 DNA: TGTGCCAGCAGCCAATACGGGGGGCCGGACTACGAGCAGTACTTC. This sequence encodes CASSQYGGPDYEQYF.

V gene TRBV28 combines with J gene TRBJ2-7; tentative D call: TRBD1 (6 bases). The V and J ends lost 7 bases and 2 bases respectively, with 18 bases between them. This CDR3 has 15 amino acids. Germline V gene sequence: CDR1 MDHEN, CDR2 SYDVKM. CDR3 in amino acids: CASTSPGAGAYEQYF. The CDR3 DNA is TGTGCCAGCACCTCTCCAGGGGCAGGGGCCTACGAGCAGTACTTC.

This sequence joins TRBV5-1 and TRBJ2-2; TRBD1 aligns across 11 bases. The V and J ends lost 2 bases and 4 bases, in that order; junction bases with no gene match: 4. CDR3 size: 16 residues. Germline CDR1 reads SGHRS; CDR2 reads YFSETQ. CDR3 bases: TGCGCCAGCAGCTTCGGACAGGGGGCTGTCACCGGGGAGCTGTTTTTT. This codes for CASSFGQGAVTGELFF.

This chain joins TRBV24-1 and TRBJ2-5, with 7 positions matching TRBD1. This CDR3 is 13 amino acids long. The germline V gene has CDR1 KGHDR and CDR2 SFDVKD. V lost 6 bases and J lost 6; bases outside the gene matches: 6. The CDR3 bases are TGTGCCACCAGTACTCAGGGGGTACAGACCCAGTACTTC. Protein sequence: CATSTQGVQTQYF.

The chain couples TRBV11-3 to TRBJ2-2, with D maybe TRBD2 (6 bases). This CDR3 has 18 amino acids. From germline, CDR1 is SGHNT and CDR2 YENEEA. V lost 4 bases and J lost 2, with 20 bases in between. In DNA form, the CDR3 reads TGTGCCAGCAGCTCCTTTTTTTGGACTACACTTAACACCGGGGAGCTGTTTTTT. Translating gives CASSSFFWTTLNTGELFF.

The CDR3 nucleotides are TGTGCCAGTAGCCCTACACGGGGAGGCACTGAAGCTTTCTTT. Protein product: CASSPTRGGTEAFF. The rearrangement uses TRBV19 and TRBJ1-1, with unresolved D. This CDR3 spans 14 amino acids. CDR1 is LNHDA, CDR2 SQIVND, per germline (reference sequence). The V end was cut by 6 bases, the J end by 4 bases, with 15 bases between. Full variable domain (missing parts from reference TRBV19 and TRBJ1-1): DGGITQSPKYLFRKEGQNVTLSCEQNLNHDAMYWYRQDPGQGLRLIYYSQIVNDFQKGDIAEGYSVSREKKESFPLTVTSAQKNPTAFYLCASSPTRGGTEAFFGQGTRLTVV.

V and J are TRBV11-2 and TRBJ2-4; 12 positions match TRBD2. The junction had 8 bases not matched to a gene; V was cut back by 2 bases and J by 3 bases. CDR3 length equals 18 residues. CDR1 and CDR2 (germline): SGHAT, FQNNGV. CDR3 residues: CASSLPSGREWDKNIQYF. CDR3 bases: TGTGCCAGCAGCTTACCTAGCGGGAGGGAATGGGACAAAAACATTCAGTACTTC. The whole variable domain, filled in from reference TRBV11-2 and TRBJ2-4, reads EAGVAQSPRYKIIEKRQSVAFWCNPISGHATLYWYQQILGQGPKLLIQFQNNGVVDDSQLPKDRFSAERLKGVDSTLKIQPAKLEDSAVYLCASSLPSGREWDKNIQYFGAGTRLSVL.

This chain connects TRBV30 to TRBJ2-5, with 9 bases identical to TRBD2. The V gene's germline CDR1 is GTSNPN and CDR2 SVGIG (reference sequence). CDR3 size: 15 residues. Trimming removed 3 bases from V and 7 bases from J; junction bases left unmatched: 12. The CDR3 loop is CAWRGQAGGRLTQYF. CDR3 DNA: TGTGCCTGGAGGGGGCAAGCGGGGGGCCGGTTGACCCAGTACTTC. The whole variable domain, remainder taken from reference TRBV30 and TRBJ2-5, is SQTIHQWPATLVQPVGSPLSLECTVEGTSNPNLYWYRQAAGRGLQLLFYSVGIGQISSEVPQNLSASRPQDRQFILSSKKLLLSDSGFYLCAWRGQAGGRLTQYFGPGTRLLVL.

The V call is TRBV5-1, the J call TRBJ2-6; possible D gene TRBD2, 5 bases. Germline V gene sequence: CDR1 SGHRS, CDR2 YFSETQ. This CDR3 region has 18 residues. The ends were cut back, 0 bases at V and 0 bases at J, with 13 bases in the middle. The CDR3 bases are TGCGCCAGCAGCTTGGGGGCGGGCTCCGGCTCTGGGGCCAACGTCCTGACTTTC. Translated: CASSLGAGSGSGANVLTF.

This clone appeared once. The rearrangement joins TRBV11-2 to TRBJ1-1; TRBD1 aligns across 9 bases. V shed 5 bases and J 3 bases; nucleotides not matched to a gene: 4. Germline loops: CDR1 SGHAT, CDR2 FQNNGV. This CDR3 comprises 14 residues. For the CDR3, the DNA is TGTGCCAGCAGCCCTCGGACAGGGGACACTGAAGCTTTCTTT. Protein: CASSPRTGDTEAFF. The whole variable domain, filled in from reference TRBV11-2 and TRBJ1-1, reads EAGVAQSPRYKIIEKRQSVAFWCNPISGHATLYWYQQILGQGPKLLIQFQNNGVVDDSQLPKDRFSAERLKGVDSTLKIQPAKLEDSAVYLCASSPRTGDTEAFFGQGTRLTVV.

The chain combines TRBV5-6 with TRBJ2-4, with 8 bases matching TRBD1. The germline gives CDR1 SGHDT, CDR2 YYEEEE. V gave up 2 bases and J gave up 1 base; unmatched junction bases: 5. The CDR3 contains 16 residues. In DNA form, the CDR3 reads TGTGCCAGCAGCTTACGGACAGGGACGGCCAAAAACATTCAGTACTTC. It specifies CASSLRTGTAKNIQYF. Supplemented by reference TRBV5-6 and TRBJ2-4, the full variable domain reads DAGVTQSPTHLIKTRGQQVTLRCSPKSGHDTVSWYQQALGQGPQFIFQYYEEEERQRGNFPDRFSGHQFPNYSSELNVNALLLGDSALYLCASSLRTGTAKNIQYFGAGTRLSVL.

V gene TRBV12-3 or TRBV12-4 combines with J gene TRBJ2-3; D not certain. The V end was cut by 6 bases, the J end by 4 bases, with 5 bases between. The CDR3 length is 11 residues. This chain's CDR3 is CASSYSDTQYF. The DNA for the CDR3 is TGTGCCAGCAGCTACTCAGATACGCAGTATTTT.

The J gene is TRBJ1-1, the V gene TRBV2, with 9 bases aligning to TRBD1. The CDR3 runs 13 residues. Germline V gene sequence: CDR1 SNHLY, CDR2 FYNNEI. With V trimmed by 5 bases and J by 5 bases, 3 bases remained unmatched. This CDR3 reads CASSRQGVTEAFF. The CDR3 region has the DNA TGTGCCAGCAGTAGACAGGGGGTTACTGAAGCTTTCTTT.

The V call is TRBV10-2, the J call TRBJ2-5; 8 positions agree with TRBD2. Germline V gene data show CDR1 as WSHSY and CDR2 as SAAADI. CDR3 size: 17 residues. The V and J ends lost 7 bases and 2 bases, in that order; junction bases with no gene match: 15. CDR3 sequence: CASNNPGTSRRQETQYF. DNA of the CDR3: TGCGCCAGCAATAATCCCGGGACTAGTAGAAGACAAGAGACCCAGTACTTC.

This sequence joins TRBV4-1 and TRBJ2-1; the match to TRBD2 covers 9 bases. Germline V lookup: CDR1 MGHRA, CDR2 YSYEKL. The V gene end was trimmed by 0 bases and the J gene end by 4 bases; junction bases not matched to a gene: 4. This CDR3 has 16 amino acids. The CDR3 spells CASSQDPSGGYNEQFF. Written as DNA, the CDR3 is TGCGCCAGCAGCCAAGACCCGAGCGGGGGGTACAATGAGCAGTTCTTC.

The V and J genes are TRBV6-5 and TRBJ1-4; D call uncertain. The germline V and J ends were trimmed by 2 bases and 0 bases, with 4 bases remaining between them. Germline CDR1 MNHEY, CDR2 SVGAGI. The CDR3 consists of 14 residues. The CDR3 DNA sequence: TGTGCCAGCAGTTACCGGGCAACTAATGAAAAACTGTTTTTT. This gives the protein CASSYRATNEKLFF.